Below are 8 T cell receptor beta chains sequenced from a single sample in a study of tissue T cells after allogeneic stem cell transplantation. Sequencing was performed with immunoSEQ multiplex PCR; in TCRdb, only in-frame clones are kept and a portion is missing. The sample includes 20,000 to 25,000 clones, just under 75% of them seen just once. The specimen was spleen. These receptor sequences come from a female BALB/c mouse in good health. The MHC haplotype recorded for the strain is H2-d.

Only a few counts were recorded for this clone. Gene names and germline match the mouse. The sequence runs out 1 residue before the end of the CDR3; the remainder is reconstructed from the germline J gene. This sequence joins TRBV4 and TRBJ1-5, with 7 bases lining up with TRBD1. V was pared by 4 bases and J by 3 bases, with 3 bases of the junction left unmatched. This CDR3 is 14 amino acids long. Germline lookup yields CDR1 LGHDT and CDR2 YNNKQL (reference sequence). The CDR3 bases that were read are TGTGCCAGCAGCTTCAGGGGGAGCAACCAGGCTCCGCTT. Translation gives CASSFRGSNQAPL. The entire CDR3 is CASSFRGSNQAPLF.

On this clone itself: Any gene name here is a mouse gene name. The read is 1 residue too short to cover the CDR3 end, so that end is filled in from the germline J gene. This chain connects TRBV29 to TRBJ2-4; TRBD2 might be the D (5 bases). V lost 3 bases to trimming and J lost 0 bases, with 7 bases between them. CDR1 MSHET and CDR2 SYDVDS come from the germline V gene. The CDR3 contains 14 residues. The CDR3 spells CASSFLGSQNTLYF. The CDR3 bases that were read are TGTGCTAGCAGTTTTCTGGGTAGTCAAAACACCTTGTAC.

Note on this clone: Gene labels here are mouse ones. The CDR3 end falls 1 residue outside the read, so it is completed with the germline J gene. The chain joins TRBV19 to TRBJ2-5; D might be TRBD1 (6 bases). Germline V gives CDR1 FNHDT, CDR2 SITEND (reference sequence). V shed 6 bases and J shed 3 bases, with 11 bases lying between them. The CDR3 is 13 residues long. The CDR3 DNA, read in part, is TGTGCCAGCACCCGGACAGAACAAGACACCCAGTAC. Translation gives CASTRTEQDTQY. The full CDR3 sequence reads CASTRTEQDTQYF. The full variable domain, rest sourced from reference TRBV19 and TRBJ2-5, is GGIITQTPKFLIGQEGQKLTLKCQQNFNHDTMYWYRQDSGKGLRLIYYSITENDLQKGDLSEGYDASREKKSSFSLTVTSAQKNEMAVFLCASTRTEQDTQYFGPGTRLLVL.

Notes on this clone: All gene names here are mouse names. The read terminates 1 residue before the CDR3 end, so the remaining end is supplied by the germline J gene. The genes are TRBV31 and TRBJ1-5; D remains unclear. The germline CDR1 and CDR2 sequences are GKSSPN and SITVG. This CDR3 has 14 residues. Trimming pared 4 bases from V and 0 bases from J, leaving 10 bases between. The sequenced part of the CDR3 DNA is TGTGCCTGGATAGGTCAGGATAACAACCAGGCTCCGCTT. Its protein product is CAWIGQDNNQAPL. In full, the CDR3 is CAWIGQDNNQAPLF.

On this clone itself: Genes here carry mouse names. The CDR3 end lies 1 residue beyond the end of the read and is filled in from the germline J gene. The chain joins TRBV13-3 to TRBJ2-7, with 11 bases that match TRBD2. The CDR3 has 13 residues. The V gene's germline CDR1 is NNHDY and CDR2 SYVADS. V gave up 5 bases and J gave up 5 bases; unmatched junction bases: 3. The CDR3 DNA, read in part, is TGTGCCAGCAGAGACTGGGGGGGGGATGAACAGTAC. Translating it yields CASRDWGGDEQY. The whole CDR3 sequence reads CASRDWGGDEQYF.

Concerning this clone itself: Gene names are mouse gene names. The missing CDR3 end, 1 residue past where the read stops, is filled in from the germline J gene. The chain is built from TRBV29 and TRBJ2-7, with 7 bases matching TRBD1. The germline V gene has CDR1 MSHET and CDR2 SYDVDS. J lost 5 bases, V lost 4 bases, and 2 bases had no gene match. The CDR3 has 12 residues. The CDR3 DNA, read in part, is TGTGCTAGCAGTTCCACAGGGGATGAACAGTAC. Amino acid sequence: CASSSTGDEQY. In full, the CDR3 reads CASSSTGDEQYF. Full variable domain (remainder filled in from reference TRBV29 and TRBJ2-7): DMKVTQMPRYLIKRMGENVLLECGQDMSHETMYWYRQDPGLGLQLIYISYDVDSNSEGDIPKGYRVSRKKREHFSLILDSAKTNQTSVYFCASSSTGDEQYFGPGTRLTVL.

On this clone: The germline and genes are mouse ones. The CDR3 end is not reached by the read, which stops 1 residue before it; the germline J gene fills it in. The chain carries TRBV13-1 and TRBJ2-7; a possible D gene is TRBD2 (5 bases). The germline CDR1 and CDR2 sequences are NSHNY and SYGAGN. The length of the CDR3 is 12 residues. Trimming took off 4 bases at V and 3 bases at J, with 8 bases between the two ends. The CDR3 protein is CASSPGIYEQYF. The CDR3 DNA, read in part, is TGTGCCAGCAGTCCTGGGATCTATGAACAGTAC.

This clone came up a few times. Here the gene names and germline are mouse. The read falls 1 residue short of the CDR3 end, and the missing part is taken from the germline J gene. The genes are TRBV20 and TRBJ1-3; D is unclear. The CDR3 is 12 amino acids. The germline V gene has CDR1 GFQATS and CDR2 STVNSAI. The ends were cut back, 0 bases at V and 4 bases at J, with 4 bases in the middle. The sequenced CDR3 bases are TGTGGTGCTAGGGAATCCGGAAATACGCTCTAT. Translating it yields CGARESGNTLY. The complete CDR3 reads CGARESGNTLYF.